The T cell receptor beta chain under discussion was sequenced for a study of cytomegalovirus exposure and HLA in healthy donors. Findings of the study overall: Reportedly, HLA-A and HLA-B alleles of most subjects were accurately predicted from TCR beta. It was reportedly the case that the classifier diagnosed cytomegalovirus status with high specificity and sensitivity. Most TCR beta V segments were productive about 87% or about 30% of the time in an earlier analysis.

Details on this clone: Its antigen is unknown.

The germline CDR1 and CDR2 sequences are SGHNT and YYREEE (reference sequence). CDR3 length: 15 amino acids. Unmatched junction bases numbered 4, after V lost 3 bases and J lost 3 bases. The primer mix had 60 Vbeta and 13 Jbeta primers. Assay: immunoSEQ multiplex PCR; the TCRdb copy retains only in-frame clones and omits some. The data show approximately 140,000 clones, more than 70% seen once. The gene calls are TRBV5-4 and TRBJ1-4, with TRBD1 matching 8 bases. The specimen sequenced was PBMCs. This TCR came from a male donor in good health and CMV-seropositive. The CDR3 sequence is CASSSGGQANEKLFF. As DNA, the CDR3 is TGTGCCAGCAGCTCGGGGGGACAGGCTAATGAAAAACTGTTTTTT.